This TCR beta chain was retrieved from a study of response to subunit inactivated influenza vaccine. V was cut by 5 bases and J by 4 bases, with 9 bases left in between. CDR3 size: 13 residues. The germline gives CDR1 SGHNT, CDR2 YENEEA. TCRdb called the RT-PCR reads again in MiXCR, with one record for every CDR3 protein. The table includes hundreds of thousands of distinct CDR3 sequences, over 9.5% detected once. This clonotype has just a few counts. Its antigen is undetermined. Findings of the study overall: The authors proposed limited new T cell recruitment per seasonal influenza vaccination.

The clonotype was recovered from a middle-aged man who received an inactivated influenza vaccine. Sequences were derived from PBMCs from blood, sampled more than 35 days after vaccination. The chain has TRBV11-3 and TRBJ2-1; D remains ambiguous. CDR3 nucleotides: TGTGCCAGCAGCCTCAGTTGGTACAATGAGCAGTTCTTC. Its translation is CASSLSWYNEQFF.